This T cell receptor beta chain was identified during a study of PD-1 blockade in mismatch repair-deficient tumors. Across the study: All were previously treated, progressing patients with some twelve mismatch repair-deficient cancer types.

Mismatch repair deficiency was confirmed in all patients, by PCR or immunohistochemistry. TCRs were sequenced from a few patients responding to pembrolizumab. The data were produced by immunoSEQ multiplex PCR, yet TCRdb's version contains in-frame clones alone and is incomplete. The data show tens of thousands of clones, about 84% seen once. Overall study results and limits: After pembrolizumab, tumor-resident clones rose rapidly, then generally contracted before radiologic responses.

As concerns this clone: Antigen specificity is unknown.

The CDR3 is 13 amino acids. Deletions cut 8 bases from V and 1 base from J, with 9 bases between. Germline-derived CDR1 and CDR2 are MNHNS and SASEGT. The specimen comprised peripheral blood, sampled 12 weeks after starting pembrolizumab. J is TRBJ2-4 and V is TRBV6-1, with D perhaps TRBD1 or TRBD2 (5 bases each). The receptor comes from an adult with mismatch repair-deficient cancer. CDR3 sequence reads: CASLGPAKNIQYF. The CDR3 coding sequence is TGTGCCAGCCTGGGACCCGCCAAAAACATTCAGTACTTC.